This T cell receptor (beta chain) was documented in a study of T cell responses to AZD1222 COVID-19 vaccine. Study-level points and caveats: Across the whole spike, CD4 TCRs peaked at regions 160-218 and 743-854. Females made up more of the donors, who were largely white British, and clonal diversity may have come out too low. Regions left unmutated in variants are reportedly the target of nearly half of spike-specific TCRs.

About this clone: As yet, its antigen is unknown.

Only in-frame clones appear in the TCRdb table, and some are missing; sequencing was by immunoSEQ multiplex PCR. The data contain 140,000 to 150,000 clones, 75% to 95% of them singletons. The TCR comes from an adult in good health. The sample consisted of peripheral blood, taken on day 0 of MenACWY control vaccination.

The CDR3 is CASSLEGRGSNQPQHF. The CDR3 nucleotides read TGTGCCAGCAGCTTAGAGGGAAGGGGTAGCAATCAGCCCCAGCATTTT. This chain connects TRBV7-9 to TRBJ1-5; possible D gene TRBD1, 5 bases. Germline V gene lookup returns CDR1 SEHNR and CDR2 FQNEAQ (reference sequence). The CDR3 is made up of 16 amino acids. Deletions cut 1 base from V and 0 bases from J, with 10 bases between.